The following is a T cell receptor beta chain sequence with its context. Its antigen is still unknown. This record belongs to a study of cytomegalovirus exposure and HLA in healthy donors. General study points: For TCR beta chains, V- and J-gene trimming was later linked to a missense DCLRE1C variant. Reports showed the classifier diagnosing cytomegalovirus status with high specificity and sensitivity. Evidence from a later analysis indicated that most CMV-associated TCR beta chains looked HLA-restricted.

Vbeta (60) and Jbeta (13) primers were used in the PCR. Sequenced by immunoSEQ multiplex PCR; TCRdb stores in-frame clones only, minus some. The sample consists of 150,000 to 200,000 clones, 81% of them appearing once. The V gene end was trimmed by 3 bases and the J gene end by 0 bases; junction bases not matched to a gene: 2. The germline V gene encodes CDR1 SGHVS and CDR2 FNYEAQ. This CDR3 contains 15 residues. Specimen: PBMCs. J is TRBJ1-3 and V is TRBV7-6; TRBD1 matches 7 bases. This clonotype was obtained from a man aged 45-65 years in good health and CMV-seropositive. This CDR3 reads CASSLGQSSGNTIYF. The CDR3 nucleotides read TGTGCCAGCAGCTTGGGACAGAGCTCTGGAAACACCATATATTTT.